A selection of T cell receptor beta chains follows, all from one sample in a study of blood T cell repertoires in COVID-19. The data were produced by immunoSEQ multiplex PCR, yet TCRdb's version contains in-frame clones alone and is incomplete. The data hold 110,000 or so clones, with around 86% observed a single time. What was sequenced was peripheral blood. The receptors were sampled from a man aged 50 to 60 with acute or convalescent COVID-19. Each CDR3 is given with its conserved first and last residue. A D gene is named only where the DNA matches it firmly. For some rows the clone size is stated as once, few or many, or as a class when expanded; others skip it.

J: TRBJ1-6
size: -
V: TRBV2
D: -
DNA: TGTGCCAGCAGTGAAGGGCATAATTCACCCCTCCACTTT
CDR3: CASSEGHNSPLHF

J: TRBJ1-2
size: -
V: TRBV9
D: TRBD1
DNA: TGTGCCAGCAGCCCTACGACAGGGAACTATGGCTACACCTTC
CDR3: CASSPTTGNYGYTF

J: TRBJ1-1
size: -
V: TRBV27
D: -
DNA: TGTGCCAGCACCCAGTCGGGGGGCACTGAAGCTTTCTTT
CDR3: CASTQSGGTEAFF

J: TRBJ2-5
size: -
V: TRBV5-4
D: -
DNA: TGTGCCAGCAGCGGGCAGGGACTGTACCAAGAGACCCAGTACTTC
CDR3: CASSGQGLYQETQYF

J: TRBJ2-3
size: -
V: TRBV27
D: -
DNA: TGTGCCAGCAGTTTAGAGGGCTTTGGCACAGATACGCAGTATTTT
CDR3: CASSLEGFGTDTQYF

J: TRBJ2-5
size: once
V: TRBV28
D: TRBD1
DNA: TGTGCCAGCCACAGGGGGACAGAGACCCAGTACTTC
CDR3: CASHRGTETQYF

J: TRBJ2-3
size: few
V: TRBV6-6
D: TRBD2
DNA: TGTGCCAGCAGGGATCTAGCGGGGGCCTCGGATACGCAGTATTTT
CDR3: CASRDLAGASDTQYF

J: TRBJ1-6
size: -
V: TRBV9
D: -
DNA: TGTGCCAGCAGCGTAGATAGGCAGGGGCGTAGTTCACCCCTCCACTTT
CDR3: CASSVDRQGRSSPLHF

J: TRBJ2-7
size: -
V: TRBV5-1
D: -
DNA: TGCGCCGCGAGGAGGGACAGAAGCTCCTACGAGCAGTACTTC
CDR3: CAARRDRSSYEQYF

J: TRBJ1-2
size: -
V: TRBV21-1
D: -
DNA: TGTGCCAGCAGCAGACGACGGACAGGGGCACCCCAGGACTATGGCTACACCTTC
CDR3: CASSRRRTGAPQDYGYTF

J: TRBJ2-3
size: -
V: TRBV7-9
D: TRBD2
DNA: TGTGCCAGCAGCCGGACTAGCGGGGGTGATACGCAGTATTTT
CDR3: CASSRTSGGDTQYF

J: TRBJ2-1
size: -
V: TRBV21-1
D: -
DNA: TGTGCCAGCAGCAAAGGTTACAGGGGTGATGAGCAGTTCTTC
CDR3: CASSKGYRGDEQFF

J: TRBJ2-4
size: -
V: TRBV11-3
D: -
DNA: TGTGCCAGCAGCTCCGGGATAGCCAAAAACATTCAGTACTTC
CDR3: CASSSGIAKNIQYF

J: TRBJ2-3
size: once
V: TRBV29-1
D: -
DNA: TGCAGCGTTGAAGACAGGGGAGATACGCAGTATTTT
CDR3: CSVEDRGDTQYF

J: TRBJ2-7
size: -
V: TRBV13
D: TRBD2
DNA: TGTGCCAGCAGCTCCCCGGGACTAGCTGCATACGAGCAGTACTTC
CDR3: CASSSPGLAAYEQYF

J: TRBJ1-2
size: -
V: TRBV5-1
D: -
DNA: TGCGCCAGCAGCGCCCTAGGGGGGGGTAATGGCTACACCTTC
CDR3: CASSALGGGNGYTF

J: TRBJ2-3
size: -
V: TRBV19
D: TRBD2
DNA: TGTGCCAGTAGTCGTAGCGGGAGGGCTGGCACAGATACGCAGTATTTT
CDR3: CASSRSGRAGTDTQYF

J: TRBJ2-5
size: -
V: TRBV5-1
D: TRBD2
DNA: TGCGCCAGCAGCTTGGCGGGGCGGGAGGAGACCCAGTACTTC
CDR3: CASSLAGREETQYF

J: TRBJ2-5
size: once
V: TRBV7-9
D: -
DNA: TGTGCCAGCAGCGGGGACTTGGCGGGGACCCAGTACTTC
CDR3: CASSGDLAGTQYF

J: TRBJ1-5
size: -
V: TRBV6-6
D: TRBD1
DNA: TGTGCCAGCAGTTATACAGGGGGGAATCAGCCCCAGCATTTT
CDR3: CASSYTGGNQPQHF

J: TRBJ1-2
size: -
V: TRBV5-4
D: TRBD1
DNA: TGTGCCAGCAGCTTTGCGGCACAGGGGGGCTATGGCTACACCTTC
CDR3: CASSFAAQGGYGYTF

J: TRBJ1-3
size: -
V: TRBV19
D: -
DNA: TGTGCCAGTAGTACCTCCGGGTCCTCCTCTGGAAACACCATATATTTT
CDR3: CASSTSGSSSGNTIYF

J: TRBJ2-1
size: -
V: TRBV2
D: TRBD2
DNA: TGTGCCAGCACCCGGGGAACTAGCGGGGCTGGTTCCTACAATGAGCAGTTCTTC
CDR3: CASTRGTSGAGSYNEQFF

J: TRBJ1-5
size: -
V: TRBV4-1
D: TRBD1
DNA: TGCGCCAGCAGCCAGGACCTTACAGGGGGCAAAGGCAATCAGCCCCAGCATTTT
CDR3: CASSQDLTGGKGNQPQHF

J: TRBJ2-2
size: -
V: TRBV9
D: -
DNA: TGTGCCAGCAGCGTAGATCTAGCTAGGGAGCTGTTTTTT
CDR3: CASSVDLARELFF

J: TRBJ2-7
size: -
V: TRBV10-3
D: TRBD1
DNA: TGTGCCATCAGTAAGTCGGCAGGGGGCGCAGAGCAGTACTTC
CDR3: CAISKSAGGAEQYF

J: TRBJ2-1
size: -
V: TRBV11-1
D: -
DNA: TGTGCCAGCAGCTTAGACCTAGGCCTCTCCTACAATGAGCAGTTCTTC
CDR3: CASSLDLGLSYNEQFF

J: TRBJ2-2
size: -
V: TRBV7-9
D: -
DNA: TGTGCCAGCAGCTTTCAAACAGGGAACACCGGGGAGCTGTTTTTT
CDR3: CASSFQTGNTGELFF

J: TRBJ2-2
size: -
V: TRBV10-3
D: TRBD2
DNA: TGTGCCATCAGAAAGACTAGCGGGGGGACTACACCCACCGGGGAGCTGTTTTTT
CDR3: CAIRKTSGGTTPTGELFF

J: TRBJ2-1
size: -
V: TRBV4-1
D: TRBD2
DNA: TGCGCCAGCAGCCATGAAGCGACTAGAGCGGGATTCGAGCAGTTCTTC
CDR3: CASSHEATRAGFEQFF

J: TRBJ2-1
size: -
V: TRBV7-2
D: -
DNA: TGTGCCAGCAGCCTAAGTGCCGGGAGAGGTTACAATGAGCAGTTCTTC
CDR3: CASSLSAGRGYNEQFF

J: TRBJ2-2
size: -
V: TRBV6-5
D: TRBD2
DNA: TGTGCCACTAGGGGACGGGGGGGCACCGGGGAGCTGTTTTTT
CDR3: CATRGRGGTGELFF

J: TRBJ1-4
size: -
V: TRBV25-1
D: -
DNA: TGTGCCAGCAGTGAATTAGGGGGAGTCAAACTGTTTTTT
CDR3: CASSELGGVKLFF

J: TRBJ1-5
size: -
V: TRBV5-5
D: -
DNA: TGTGCCAGCAGCGGTACAGGGACTCAGCCCCAGCATTTT
CDR3: CASSGTGTQPQHF

J: TRBJ2-1
size: -
V: TRBV27
D: TRBD2
DNA: TGTGCCAGCAATCTCGGACTAGCGGACTACAATGAGCAGTTCTTC
CDR3: CASNLGLADYNEQFF

J: TRBJ2-7
size: -
V: TRBV28
D: TRBD2
DNA: TGTGCCAGCGGCACCCCGACTAGCGGGAGTTACGAGCAGTACTTC
CDR3: CASGTPTSGSYEQYF

J: TRBJ1-5
size: -
V: TRBV2
D: TRBD1
DNA: TGTGCCAGCAGTTTGGGGACAGGGGGAGTTGGTCAGCCCCAGCATTTT
CDR3: CASSLGTGGVGQPQHF

J: TRBJ2-3
size: -
V: TRBV6-5
D: -
DNA: TGTGCCAGCAGTTGGACCTTAGGGGGGGCAGATACGCAGTATTTT
CDR3: CASSWTLGGADTQYF

J: TRBJ2-3
size: -
V: TRBV4-2
D: TRBD2
DNA: TGTGCCAGCAGCCTGTCGGCTAGCGGGGATAGCACAGATACGCAGTATTTT
CDR3: CASSLSASGDSTDTQYF